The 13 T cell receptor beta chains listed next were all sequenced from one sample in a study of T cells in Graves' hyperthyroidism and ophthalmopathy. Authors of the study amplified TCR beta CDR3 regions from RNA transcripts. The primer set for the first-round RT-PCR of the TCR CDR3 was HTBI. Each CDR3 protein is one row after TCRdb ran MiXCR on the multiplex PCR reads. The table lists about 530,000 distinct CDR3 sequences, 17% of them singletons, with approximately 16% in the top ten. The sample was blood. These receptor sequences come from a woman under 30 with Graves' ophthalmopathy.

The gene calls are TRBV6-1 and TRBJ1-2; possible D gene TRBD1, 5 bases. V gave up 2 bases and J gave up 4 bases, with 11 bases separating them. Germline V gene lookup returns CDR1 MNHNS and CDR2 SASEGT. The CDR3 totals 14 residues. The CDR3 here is CASSESQGAYGYTF. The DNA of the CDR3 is TGTGCCAGCAGTGAAAGCCAAGGGGCCTATGGCTACACCTTC.

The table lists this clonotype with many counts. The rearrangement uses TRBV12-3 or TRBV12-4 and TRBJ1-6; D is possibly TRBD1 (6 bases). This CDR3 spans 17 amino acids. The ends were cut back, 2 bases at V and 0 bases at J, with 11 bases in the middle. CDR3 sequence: CASSLPGQSSYNSPLHF. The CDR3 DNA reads TGTGCCAGCAGTTTACCTGGACAGAGCTCCTATAATTCACCCCTCCACTTT.

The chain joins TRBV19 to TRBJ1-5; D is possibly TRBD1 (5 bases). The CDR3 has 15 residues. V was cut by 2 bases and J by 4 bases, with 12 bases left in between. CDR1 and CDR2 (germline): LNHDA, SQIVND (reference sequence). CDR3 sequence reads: CASSISRGTNQPQHF. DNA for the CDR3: TGTGCCAGTAGTATATCAAGGGGTACGAATCAGCCCCAGCATTTT. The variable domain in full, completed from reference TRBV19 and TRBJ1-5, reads DGGITQSPKYLFRKEGQNVTLSCEQNLNHDAMYWYRQDPGQGLRLIYYSQIVNDFQKGDIAEGYSVSREKKESFPLTVTSAQKNPTAFYLCASSISRGTNQPQHFGDGTRLSIL.

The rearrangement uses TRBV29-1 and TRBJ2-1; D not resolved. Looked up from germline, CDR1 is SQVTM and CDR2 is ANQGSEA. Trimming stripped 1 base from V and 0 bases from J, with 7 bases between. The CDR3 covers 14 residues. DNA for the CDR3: TGCAGCGTTGAAGGTCCCTTCTCCTACAATGAGCAGTTCTTC. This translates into CSVEGPFSYNEQFF.

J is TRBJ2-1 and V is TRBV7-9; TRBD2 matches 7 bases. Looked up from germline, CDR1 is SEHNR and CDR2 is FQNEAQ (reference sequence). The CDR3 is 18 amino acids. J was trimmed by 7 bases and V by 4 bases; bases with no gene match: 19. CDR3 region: CASSSTTLIVGGRNEQFF. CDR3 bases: TGTGCCAGCAGCTCGACGACCCTGATTGTCGGGGGGAGGAATGAGCAGTTCTTC.

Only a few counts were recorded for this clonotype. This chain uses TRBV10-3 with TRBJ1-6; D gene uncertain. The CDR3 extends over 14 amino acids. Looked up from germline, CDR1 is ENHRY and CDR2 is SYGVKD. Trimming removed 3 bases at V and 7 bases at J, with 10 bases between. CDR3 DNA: TGTGCCATCAGTGATGTGGAAGGCAATTCACCCCTCCACTTT. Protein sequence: CAISDVEGNSPLHF.

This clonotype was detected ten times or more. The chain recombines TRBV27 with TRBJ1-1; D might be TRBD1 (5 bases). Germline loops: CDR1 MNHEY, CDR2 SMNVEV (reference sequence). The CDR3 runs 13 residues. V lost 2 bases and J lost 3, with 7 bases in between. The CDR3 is CASSLGAYTEAFF. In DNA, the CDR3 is TGTGCCAGCAGTTTAGGGGCTTACACTGAAGCTTTCTTT.

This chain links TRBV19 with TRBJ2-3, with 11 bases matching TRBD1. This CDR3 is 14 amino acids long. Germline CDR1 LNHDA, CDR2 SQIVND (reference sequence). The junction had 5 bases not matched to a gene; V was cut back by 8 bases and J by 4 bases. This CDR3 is CASSAGQGADTQYF. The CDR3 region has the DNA TGTGCCAGTTCCGCGGGACAGGGGGCAGATACGCAGTATTTT. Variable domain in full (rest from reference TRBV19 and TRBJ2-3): DGGITQSPKYLFRKEGQNVTLSCEQNLNHDAMYWYRQDPGQGLRLIYYSQIVNDFQKGDIAEGYSVSREKKESFPLTVTSAQKNPTAFYLCASSAGQGADTQYFGPGTRLTVL.

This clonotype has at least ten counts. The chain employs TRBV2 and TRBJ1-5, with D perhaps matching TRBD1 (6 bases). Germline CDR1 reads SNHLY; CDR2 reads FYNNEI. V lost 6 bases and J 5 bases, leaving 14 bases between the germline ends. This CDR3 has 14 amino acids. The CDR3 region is CASSLTGGYQPQHF. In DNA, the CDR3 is TGTGCCAGCAGCCTGACAGGAGGTTATCAGCCCCAGCATTTT.

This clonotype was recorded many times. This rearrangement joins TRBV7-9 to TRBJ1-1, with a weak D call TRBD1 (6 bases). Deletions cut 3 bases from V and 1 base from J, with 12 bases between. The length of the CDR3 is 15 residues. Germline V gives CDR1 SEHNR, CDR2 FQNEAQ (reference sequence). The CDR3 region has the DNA TGTGCCAGCAGCTTGGCGGGGGGCGGGAACACTGAAGCTTTCTTT. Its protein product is CASSLAGGGNTEAFF.

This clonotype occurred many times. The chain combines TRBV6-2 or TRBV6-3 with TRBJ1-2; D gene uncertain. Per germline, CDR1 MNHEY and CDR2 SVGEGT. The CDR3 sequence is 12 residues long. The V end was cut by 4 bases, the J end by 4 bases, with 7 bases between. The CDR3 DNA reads TGTGCCAGCAGTTCCCTCATCTATGGCTACACCTTC. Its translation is CASSSLIYGYTF.

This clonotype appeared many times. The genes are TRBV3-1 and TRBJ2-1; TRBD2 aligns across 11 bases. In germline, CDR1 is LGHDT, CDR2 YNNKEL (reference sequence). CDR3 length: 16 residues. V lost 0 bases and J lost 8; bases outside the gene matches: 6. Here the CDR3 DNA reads TGTGCCAGCAGCCAAGAGGTACTAGCGGGGGTCCATGAGCAGTTCTTC. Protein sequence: CASSQEVLAGVHEQFF.

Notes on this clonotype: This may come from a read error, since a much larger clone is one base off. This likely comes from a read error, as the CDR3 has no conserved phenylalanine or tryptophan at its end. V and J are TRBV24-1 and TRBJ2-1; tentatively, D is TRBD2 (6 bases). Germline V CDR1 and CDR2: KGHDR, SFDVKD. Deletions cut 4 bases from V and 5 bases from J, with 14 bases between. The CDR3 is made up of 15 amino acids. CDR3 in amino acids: CATSDQPGLDNEQFL. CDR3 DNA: TGTGCCACCAGTGACCAACCGGGACTCGACAATGAGCAGTTCCTC.